The 14 T cell receptor beta chains in this list originate from one sample, sequenced in a study of shared clonotypes between healthy human individuals. Produced via immunoSEQ multiplex PCR; TCRdb's table is partial and in-frame only. The table shows approximately 400,000 clones, with 90% to 98% occurring only once. The specimen was memory CD8+ T cells sorted from blood. The subset was: CD45RO+ cells pooled with CCR7-negative TemRA cells. These receptor sequences come from a man aged 25 to 45 in good health.

This clone was observed once. The rearrangement joins TRBV19 to TRBJ2-3; TRBD2 aligns across 13 bases. Germline trimming cut 7 bases from V and 0 bases from J; bases unmatched to any gene: 10. The CDR3 is 18 amino acids. Germline V gene data show CDR1 as LNHDA and CDR2 as SQIVND (reference sequence). This CDR3 is CASILGLAGPSSTDTQYF. The DNA of the CDR3 is TGTGCCAGTATCTTGGGACTAGCGGGACCCTCTAGCACAGATACGCAGTATTTT.

The J gene is TRBJ2-1, the V gene TRBV29-1; D gene uncertain. The CDR3 contains 14 residues. The germline gives CDR1 SQVTM, CDR2 ANQGSEA. V gave up 7 bases and J gave up 6 bases, with 19 bases separating them. The CDR3 DNA follows: TGCAGCGCCGGGTGGTCACAGTTTTTCAATGAGCAGTTCTTC. This gives the protein CSAGWSQFFNEQFF.

This clone was seen just once. The genes are TRBV5-4 and TRBJ2-4; 7 nucleotides align to TRBD2. With V trimmed by 2 bases and J by 8 bases, 4 bases remained unmatched. The CDR3 runs 13 residues. CDR1 is SGHNT, CDR2 YYREEE, per germline (reference sequence). CDR3 amino acids: CASSFTGRDIQYF. CDR3 bases: TGTGCCAGCAGCTTCACGGGGAGGGACATTCAGTACTTC.

The chain is built from TRBV4-2 and TRBJ2-3; D remains unclear. Trimming removed 1 base at V and 4 bases at J, with 18 bases between. The CDR3 totals 17 residues. Germline-derived CDR1 and CDR2 are LGHNA and YNFKEQ. The CDR3 sequence is CASSQGGSFLAPDTQYF. The DNA for the CDR3 is TGTGCCAGCAGCCAAGGGGGTTCTTTTTTAGCCCCAGATACGCAGTATTTT.

The sample holds one count of this clone. The J gene is TRBJ1-5, the V gene TRBV2, with D possibly TRBD1 on 5 matching bases. The germline V gene has CDR1 SNHLY and CDR2 FYNNEI. Trimming took 6 bases from V and 3 from J, leaving 21 bases between them. The length of the CDR3 is 17 residues. The CDR3 region has the DNA TGTGCCAGCAGAGCCGACAGTGTTTGGGCCGCCAATCAGCCCCAGCATTTT. Translated: CASRADSVWAANQPQHF.

The CDR3 nucleotides are TGCAGCGTTATTATAAGGGAGGGCCGCAATGAGCAGTTCTTC. Encoded protein: CSVIIREGRNEQFF. V usage is TRBV29-1 and J usage is TRBJ2-1; 7 bases fit TRBD2. This CDR3 has 14 residues. Germline-derived CDR1 and CDR2 are SQVTM and ANQGSEA. V lost 5 bases to trimming and J lost 6 bases; unmatched junction nucleotides: 10.

J is TRBJ2-7 and V is TRBV21-1; the table's D call of TRBD2 was not tested on the DNA. TRBV21-1 is termed a pseudogene. The CDR3 contains 13 residues. CDR3 nucleotide sequence: TGTGCCAGCAGCAAAGGGACTAGCTACGAGCAGTACTTC. Translated: CASSKGTSYEQYF.

V and J are TRBV7-9 and TRBJ2-1; TRBD2 agrees at 10 bases. CDR3 length: 15 residues. Germline V gene lookup returns CDR1 SEHNR and CDR2 FQNEAQ (reference sequence). V shed 4 bases and J 7 bases; nucleotides not matched to a gene: 7. DNA for the CDR3: TGTGCCAGCAGCTCAGGACTAGCGGTTCCTAATGAGCAGTTCTTC. Its protein is CASSSGLAVPNEQFF.

A remark on this clone: This sample includes further DNA sequences coding for the same CDR3. The genes are TRBV5-6 and TRBJ2-6; D gene unclear. The CDR3 totals 14 residues. CDR1 is SGHDT and CDR2 is YYEEEE in the germline V gene. Deletions cut 0 bases from V and 2 bases from J, with 3 bases between. CDR3 sequence reads: CASSLGAGANVLTF. The CDR3, as DNA: TGTGCCAGCAGCTTGGGTGCTGGGGCCAACGTCCTGACTTTC.

This chain links TRBV27 with TRBJ2-1; 12 nucleotides line up with TRBD2. The V gene end was trimmed by 5 bases and the J gene end by 8 bases; junction bases not matched to a gene: 16. The length of the CDR3 is 18 residues. Germline assignment: CDR1 MNHEY and CDR2 SMNVEV (reference sequence). The CDR3 is CASSPTLTSGRFWDEQFF. The CDR3 bases are TGTGCCAGCAGTCCGACACTGACTAGCGGGAGATTTTGGGATGAGCAGTTCTTC.

The chain carries TRBV4-1 and TRBJ2-1; D is perhaps TRBD1 (5 bases). Germline V lookup: CDR1 MGHRA, CDR2 YSYEKL. The CDR3 loop spans 16 amino acids. V lost 0 bases to trimming and J lost 12 bases, with 21 bases between them. The CDR3 protein is CASSQDVRMARGWQFF. In DNA, the CDR3 is TGCGCCAGCAGCCAAGATGTTCGTATGGCTAGGGGATGGCAGTTCTTC.

The J gene is TRBJ2-1, the V gene TRBV5-1; 8 nucleotides match TRBD2. Germline trimming cut 0 bases from V and 6 bases from J; bases unmatched to any gene: 5. This CDR3 region has 15 residues. Germline V lookup: CDR1 SGHRS, CDR2 YFSETQ. The CDR3 nucleotides read TGCGCCAGCAGCTTGGTCGCGGGAGGTATCAATGAGCAGTTCTTC. Translating it yields CASSLVAGGINEQFF.

DNA for the CDR3: TGTGCCAGCAGCTTAAAGCCTCTTATCCTAGCGCCGAACACCGGGGAGCTGTTTTTT. It translates to CASSLKPLILAPNTGELFF. This chain joins TRBV7-2 and TRBJ2-2; TRBD2 might be the D (6 bases). This CDR3 region has 19 residues. Between the trimmed V and J ends, which lost 2 bases and 0 bases, there was a span of 19 bases. The germline V gene encodes CDR1 SGHTA and CDR2 FQGNSA.

The V and J genes are TRBV27 and TRBJ2-2; a possible D gene is TRBD2 (5 bases). This CDR3 region has 17 residues. V dropped 1 base and J dropped 6 bases, with 18 bases sitting between them. Germline CDR1 is MNHEY and CDR2 is SMNVEV (reference sequence). CDR3: CASSLYRLGNDPGELFF. The CDR3 bases are TGTGCCAGCAGTTTATATCGTCTCGGGAATGACCCCGGGGAGCTGTTTTTT.